Many counts were recorded for the clone carrying this T cell receptor (beta chain). The authors prepared the TCRbeta library with unique molecular identifiers. TCRdb analysed the PCR reads with MiXCR anew, one entry per CDR3 protein. This table holds 490,000 or so distinct CDR3 sequences, approximately 13% found once. This entry comes from a study of T-cell reconstitution after alpha-beta-depleted transplantation in children. The CDR3 contains 11 residues. V lost 6 bases, J lost 7 bases, and 12 bases lay in between. Germline lookup yields CDR1 SQVTM and CDR2 ANQGSEA. The TCR was taken from a human donor who donated a stem cell graft to a child with combined immunodeficiency. The genes are TRBV29-1 and TRBJ1-1; weak D call: TRBD1 (5 bases). The sequencing used PBMCs from the stem cell graft donor, collected from the stem cell graft. The chain's CDR3 is CSVYSGGEAFF. CDR3 coding DNA: TGCAGCGTCTACTCCGGGGGTGAAGCTTTCTTT. Full variable domain (rest looked up from reference TRBV29-1 and TRBJ1-1): SAVISQKPSRDICQRGTSLTIQCQVDSQVTMMFWYRQQPGQSLTLIATANQGSEATYESGFVIDKFPISRPNLTFSTLTVSNMSPEDSSIYLCSVYSGGEAFFGQGTRLTVV.